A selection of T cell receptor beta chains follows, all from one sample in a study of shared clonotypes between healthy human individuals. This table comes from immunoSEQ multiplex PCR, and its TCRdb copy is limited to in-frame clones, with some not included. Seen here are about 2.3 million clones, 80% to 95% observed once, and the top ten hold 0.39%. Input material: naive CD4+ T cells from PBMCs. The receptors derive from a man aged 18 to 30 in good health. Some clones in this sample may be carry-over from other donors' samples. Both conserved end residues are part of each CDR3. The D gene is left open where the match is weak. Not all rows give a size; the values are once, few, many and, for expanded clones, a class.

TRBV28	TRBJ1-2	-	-	CASSRSGSSHGYTF	TGTGCCAGCAGCCGATCTGGATCCTCTCATGGCTACACCTTC
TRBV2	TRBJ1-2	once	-	CASSLRVHGYTF	TGTGCCAGCAGCCTCAGGGTTCATGGCTACACCTTC
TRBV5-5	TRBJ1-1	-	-	CASSLGPTRDTEAFF	TGTGCCAGCAGCTTGGGGCCAACGAGGGACACTGAAGCTTTCTTT
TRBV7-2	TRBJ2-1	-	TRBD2	CASSLAGTSGYNEQFF	TGTGCCAGCAGCTTAGCTGGGACTAGCGGATACAATGAGCAGTTCTTC
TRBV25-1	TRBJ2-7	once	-	CASSEVRDSYEQYF	TGTGCCAGCAGTGAAGTCCGGGACTCCTACGAGCAGTACTTC
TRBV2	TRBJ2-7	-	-	CASSPSTYEQYF	TGTGCCAGCAGTCCATCCACCTACGAGCAGTACTTC
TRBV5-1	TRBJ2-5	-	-	CASSLGQPELETQYF	TGCGCCAGCAGTTTAGGACAGCCAGAGCTTGAGACCCAGTACTTC
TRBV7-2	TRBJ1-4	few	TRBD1	CASSLTGQGEKLFF	TGTGCCAGCAGCCTAACGGGACAGGGCGAAAAACTGTTTTTT
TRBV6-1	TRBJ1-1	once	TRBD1	CASSDTGGVGAFF	TGTGCCAGCAGTGATACAGGGGGAGTCGGAGCTTTCTTT
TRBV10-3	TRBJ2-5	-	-	CAISDDPGWGQETQYF	TGTGCCATCAGTGATGATCCGGGTTGGGGTCAAGAGACCCAGTACTTC
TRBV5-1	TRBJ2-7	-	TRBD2	CASSSAGGPSYEQYF	TGCGCCAGCAGCTCAGCGGGAGGACCCTCCTACGAGCAGTACTTC
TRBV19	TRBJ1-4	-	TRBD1	CASSTGGAEKLFF	TGTGCCAGTAGCACAGGGGGCGCGGAAAAACTGTTTTTT
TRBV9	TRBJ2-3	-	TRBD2	CASAAAAGGPDTQYF	TGTGCCAGCGCGGCGGCAGCGGGAGGGCCAGATACGCAGTATTTT
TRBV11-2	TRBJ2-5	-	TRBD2	CASSLAGTIGRGETQYF	TGTGCCAGCAGCTTAGCCGGGACTATCGGCCGCGGGGAGACCCAGTACTTC
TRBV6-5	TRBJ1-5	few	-	CASSTSVNQPQHF	TGTGCCAGCAGTACCAGCGTCAATCAGCCCCAGCATTTT
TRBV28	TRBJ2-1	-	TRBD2	CASSFSWTSGSLYEQFF	TGTGCCAGCAGTTTTTCGTGGACTAGCGGGAGTCTCTATGAGCAGTTCTTC
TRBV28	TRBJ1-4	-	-	CASRMDGVEKLFF	TGTGCCAGCAGAATGGACGGCGTTGAAAAACTGTTTTTT
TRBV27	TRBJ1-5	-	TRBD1	CASSPGTVRGNQPQHF	TGTGCCAGCAGTCCGGGGACAGTAAGGGGGAATCAGCCCCAGCATTTT
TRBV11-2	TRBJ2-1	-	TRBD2	CASSPRGDNNEQFF	TGTGCCAGCAGCCCACGGGGGGATAACAATGAGCAGTTCTTC
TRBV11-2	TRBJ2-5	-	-	CASSLASETQYF	TGTGCCAGCAGCTTAGCCTCAGAGACCCAGTACTTC
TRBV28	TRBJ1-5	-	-	CASNLNGQPQHF	TGTGCCAGCAACCTAAACGGACAGCCCCAGCATTTT
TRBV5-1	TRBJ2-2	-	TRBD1	CASSFTGGETGELFF	TGCGCCAGCAGCTTTACAGGGGGCGAAACCGGGGAGCTGTTTTTT
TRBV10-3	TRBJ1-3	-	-	CAITPSREGGNTIYF	TGTGCCATCACCCCGAGCAGGGAAGGGGGAAACACCATATATTTT
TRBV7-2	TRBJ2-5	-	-	CASSLIGPRFEETQYF	TGTGCCAGCAGCTTGATAGGGCCCCGATTTGAAGAGACCCAGTACTTC
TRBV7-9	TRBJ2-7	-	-	CASSPRQTTYEQYF	TGTGCCAGCAGCCCGAGGCAGACTACCTACGAGCAGTACTTC
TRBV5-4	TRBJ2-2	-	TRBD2	CASSLGLAGVSGELFF	TGTGCCAGCAGCTTGGGATTAGCGGGAGTGTCCGGGGAGCTGTTTTTT
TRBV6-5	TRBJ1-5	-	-	CASSSTGQPSNQPQHF	TGTGCCAGCAGTTCCACGGGACAACCGAGCAATCAGCCCCAGCATTTT
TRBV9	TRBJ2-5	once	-	CASSKIAEETQYF	TGTGCCAGCAGCAAGATAGCGGAAGAGACCCAGTACTTC
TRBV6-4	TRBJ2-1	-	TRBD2	CASSETSGRASLEQFF	TGTGCCAGCAGTGAAACTAGCGGGAGGGCCTCCCTTGAGCAGTTCTTC
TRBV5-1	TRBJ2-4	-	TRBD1	CASSEATGAKNIQYF	TGCGCCAGCAGCGAAGCGACAGGGGCTAAAAACATTCAGTACTTC
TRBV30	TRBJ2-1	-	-	CAWSVQSEQFF	TGTGCCTGGAGTGTACAGAGTGAGCAGTTCTTC
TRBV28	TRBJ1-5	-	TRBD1	CASSQVRTGVRNQPQHF	TGTGCCAGCAGTCAAGTCCGGACAGGGGTCCGCAATCAGCCCCAGCATTTT
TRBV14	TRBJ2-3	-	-	CASSQAGSWGDTQYF	TGTGCCAGCAGCCAAGCGGGGAGCTGGGGAGATACGCAGTATTTT
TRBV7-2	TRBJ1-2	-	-	CASSLVRGVGAVYGYTF	TGTGCCAGCAGCTTAGTTAGAGGGGTAGGGGCAGTCTATGGCTACACCTTC
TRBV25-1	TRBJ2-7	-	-	CASSASGTRMEYF	TGTGCCAGCAGTGCCTCCGGGACGAGGATGGAGTACTTC
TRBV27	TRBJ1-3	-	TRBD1	CASSCRDREPGNTIYF	TGTGCCAGCAGTTGCCGGGACAGGGAACCTGGAAACACCATATATTTT
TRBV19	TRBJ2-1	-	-	CASSATGSNEQFF	TGTGCCAGTAGTGCTACAGGGAGCAATGAGCAGTTCTTC
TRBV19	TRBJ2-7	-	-	CASRDSYEQYF	TGTGCCAGTAGAGACAGCTACGAGCAGTACTTC
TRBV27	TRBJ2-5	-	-	CASSSAGWGTQYF	TGTGCCAGCAGTTCCGCGGGATGGGGGACCCAGTACTTC
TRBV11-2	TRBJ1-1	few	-	CASSFIRDSTEAFF	TGTGCCAGCAGCTTTATCAGGGATAGCACTGAAGCTTTCTTT
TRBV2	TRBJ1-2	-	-	CASNTTNYGYTF	TGTGCCAGCAATACGACTAACTATGGCTACACCTTC
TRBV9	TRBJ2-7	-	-	CASSGGPGPSYEQYF	TGTGCCAGCAGCGGGGGACCAGGGCCCTCCTACGAGCAGTACTTC
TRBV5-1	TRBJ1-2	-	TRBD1	CASSLGDRMNYGYTF	TGCGCCAGCAGCTTGGGGGACAGGATGAACTATGGCTACACCTTC